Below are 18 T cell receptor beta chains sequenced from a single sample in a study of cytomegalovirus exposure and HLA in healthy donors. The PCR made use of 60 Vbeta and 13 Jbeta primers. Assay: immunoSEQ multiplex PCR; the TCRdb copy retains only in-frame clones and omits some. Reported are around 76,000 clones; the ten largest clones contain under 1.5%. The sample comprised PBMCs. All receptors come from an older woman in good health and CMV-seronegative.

The chain's CDR3 is CATRQVSYNEQFF. For the CDR3, the DNA is TGTGCCACCAGACAAGTATCCTACAATGAGCAGTTCTTC. This rearrangement joins TRBV15 to TRBJ2-1; D remains ambiguous. The V gene lost 6 bases and the J gene lost 1 base, with 7 bases spanning the gap. This CDR3 has 13 amino acids. CDR1 and CDR2 (germline): LNHNV, YYDKDF (reference sequence).

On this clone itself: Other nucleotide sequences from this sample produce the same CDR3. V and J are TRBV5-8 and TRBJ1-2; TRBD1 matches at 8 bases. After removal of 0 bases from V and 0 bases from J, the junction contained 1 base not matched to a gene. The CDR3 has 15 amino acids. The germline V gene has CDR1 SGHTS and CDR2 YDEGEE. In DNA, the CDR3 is TGTGCCAGCAGCTTGGGACAGGGGACTAACTATGGCTACACCTTC. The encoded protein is CASSLGQGTNYGYTF.

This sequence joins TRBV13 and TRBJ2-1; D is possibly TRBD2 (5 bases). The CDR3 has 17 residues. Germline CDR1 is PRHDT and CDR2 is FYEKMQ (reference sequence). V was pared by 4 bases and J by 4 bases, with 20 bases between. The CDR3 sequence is CASSSSRGLRIYNEQFF. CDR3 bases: TGTGCCAGCAGCTCCTCCAGAGGGCTGCGAATTTACAATGAGCAGTTCTTC.

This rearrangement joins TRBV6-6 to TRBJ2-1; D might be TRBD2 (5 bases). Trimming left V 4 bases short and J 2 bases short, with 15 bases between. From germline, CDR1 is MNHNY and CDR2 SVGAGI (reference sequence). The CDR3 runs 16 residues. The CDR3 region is CASSSSLLGAYNEQFF. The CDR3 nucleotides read TGTGCCAGCAGTTCGTCCCTACTAGGTGCCTACAATGAGCAGTTCTTC.

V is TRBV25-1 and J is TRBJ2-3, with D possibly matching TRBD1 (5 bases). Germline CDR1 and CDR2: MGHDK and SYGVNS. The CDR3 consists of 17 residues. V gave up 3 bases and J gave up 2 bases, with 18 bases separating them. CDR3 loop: CASSDRGLGAPTDTQYF. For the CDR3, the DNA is TGTGCCAGCAGTGATAGGGGCCTAGGGGCCCCCACAGATACGCAGTATTTT.

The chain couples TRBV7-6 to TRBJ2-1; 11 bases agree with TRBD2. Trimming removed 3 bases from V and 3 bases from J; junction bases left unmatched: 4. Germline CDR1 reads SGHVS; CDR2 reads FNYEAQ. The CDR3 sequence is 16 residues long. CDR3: CASSLMGTSGYNEQFF. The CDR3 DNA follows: TGTGCCAGCAGCTTGATGGGGACTAGCGGCTACAATGAGCAGTTCTTC.

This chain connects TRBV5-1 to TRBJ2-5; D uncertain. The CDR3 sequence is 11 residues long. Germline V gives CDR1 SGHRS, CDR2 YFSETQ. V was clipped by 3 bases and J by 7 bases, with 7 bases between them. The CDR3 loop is CASSSTRTQYF. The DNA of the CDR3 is TGCGCCAGCAGCTCTACGAGGACCCAGTACTTC.

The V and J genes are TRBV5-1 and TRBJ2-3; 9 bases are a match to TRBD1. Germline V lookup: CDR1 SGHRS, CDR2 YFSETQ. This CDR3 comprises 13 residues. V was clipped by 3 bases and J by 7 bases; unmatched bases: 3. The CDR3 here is CASSSDRGNTQYF. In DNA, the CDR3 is TGCGCCAGCAGCTCGGACAGGGGAAATACGCAGTATTTT.

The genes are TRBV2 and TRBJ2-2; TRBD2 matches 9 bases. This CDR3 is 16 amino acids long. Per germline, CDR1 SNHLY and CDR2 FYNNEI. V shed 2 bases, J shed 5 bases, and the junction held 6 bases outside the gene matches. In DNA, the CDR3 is TGTGCCAGCAGTGAATCCAGCGGGAGGTGGACCGGGGAGCTGTTTTTT. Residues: CASSESSGRWTGELFF. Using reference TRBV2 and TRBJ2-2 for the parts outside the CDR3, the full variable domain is EPEVTQTPSHQVTQMGQEVILRCVPISNHLYFYWYRQILGQKVEFLVSFYNNEISEKSEIFDDQFSVERPDGSNFTLKIRSTKLEDSAMYFCASSESSGRWTGELFFGEGSRLTVL.

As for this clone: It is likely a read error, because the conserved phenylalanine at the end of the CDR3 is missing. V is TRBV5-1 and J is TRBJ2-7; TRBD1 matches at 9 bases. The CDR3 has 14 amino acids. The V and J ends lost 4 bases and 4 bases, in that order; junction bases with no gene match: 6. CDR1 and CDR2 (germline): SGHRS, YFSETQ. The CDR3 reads CASSMDRGKYEQYL. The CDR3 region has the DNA TGCGCCAGCAGCATGGACAGGGGCAAGTACGAGCAGTACCTC.

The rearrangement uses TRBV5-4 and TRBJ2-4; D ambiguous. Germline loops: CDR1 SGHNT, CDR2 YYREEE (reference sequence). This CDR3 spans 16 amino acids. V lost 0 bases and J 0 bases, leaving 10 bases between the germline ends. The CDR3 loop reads CASSLGSGIAKNIQYF. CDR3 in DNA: TGTGCCAGCAGCTTGGGTTCAGGTATAGCCAAAAACATTCAGTACTTC.

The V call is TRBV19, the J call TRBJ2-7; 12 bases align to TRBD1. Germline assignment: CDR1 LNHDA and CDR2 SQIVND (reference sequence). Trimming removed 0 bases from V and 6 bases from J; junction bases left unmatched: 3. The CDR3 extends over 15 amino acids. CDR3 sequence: CASSIEGQGAGEQYF. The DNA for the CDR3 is TGTGCCAGTAGTATAGAGGGACAGGGGGCCGGCGAGCAGTACTTC.

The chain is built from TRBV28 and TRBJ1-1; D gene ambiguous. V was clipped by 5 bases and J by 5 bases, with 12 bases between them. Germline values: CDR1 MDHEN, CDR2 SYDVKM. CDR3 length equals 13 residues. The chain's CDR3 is CASSIMSRTEAFF. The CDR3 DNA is TGTGCCAGCAGTATCATGAGCCGGACTGAAGCTTTCTTT.

The CDR3 sequence is CASSETGNSGNTIYF. For the CDR3, the DNA is TGTGCCAGCTCGGAAACAGGGAACTCTGGAAACACCATATATTTT. This chain uses TRBV18 with TRBJ1-3; D is perhaps TRBD1 (6 bases). CDR1 and CDR2 from the germline V gene are KGHSH and LQKENI. V was pared by 6 bases and J by 0 bases, with 12 bases between. The CDR3 has 15 residues.

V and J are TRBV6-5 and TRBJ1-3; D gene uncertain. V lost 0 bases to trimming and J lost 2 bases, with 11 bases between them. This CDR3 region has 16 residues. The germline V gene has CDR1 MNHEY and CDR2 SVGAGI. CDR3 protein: CASSYSGFITGNTIYF. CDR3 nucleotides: TGTGCCAGCAGTTACTCGGGCTTCATTACTGGAAACACCATATATTTT.

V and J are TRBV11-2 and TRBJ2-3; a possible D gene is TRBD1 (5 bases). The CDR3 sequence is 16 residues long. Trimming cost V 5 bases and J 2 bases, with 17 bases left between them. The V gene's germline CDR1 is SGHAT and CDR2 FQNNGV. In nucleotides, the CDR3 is TGTGCCAGCAGCCCACGACAGAATTCAAACACAGATACGCAGTATTTT. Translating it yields CASSPRQNSNTDTQYF.

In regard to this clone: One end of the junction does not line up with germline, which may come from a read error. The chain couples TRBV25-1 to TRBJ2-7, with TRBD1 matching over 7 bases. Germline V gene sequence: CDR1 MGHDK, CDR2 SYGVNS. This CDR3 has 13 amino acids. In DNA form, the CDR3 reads TGTGCCAGCAGGAGGGACAGCTCCTACGGGCAGTACTTC. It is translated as CASRRDSSYGQYF.

CDR3: CASSGQGASNEQFF. The CDR3 DNA is TGTGCCAGCAGCGGACAGGGGGCTAGCAATGAGCAGTTCTTC. The V and J genes are TRBV7-9 and TRBJ2-1, with 11 bases that match TRBD1. The junction had 3 bases not matched to a gene; V was cut back by 5 bases and J by 6 bases. The CDR3 extends over 14 amino acids. Germline V gene lookup returns CDR1 SEHNR and CDR2 FQNEAQ (reference sequence).